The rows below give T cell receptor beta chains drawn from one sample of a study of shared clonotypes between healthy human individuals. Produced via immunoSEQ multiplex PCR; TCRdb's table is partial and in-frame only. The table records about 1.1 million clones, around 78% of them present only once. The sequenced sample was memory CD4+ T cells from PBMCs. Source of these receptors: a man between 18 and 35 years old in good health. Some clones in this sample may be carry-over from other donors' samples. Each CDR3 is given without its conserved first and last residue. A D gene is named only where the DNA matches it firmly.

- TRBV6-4 ASSDWGQGYT
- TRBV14 ASSQVRQGEAF
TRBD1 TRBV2 ASSEDRERYQPQH
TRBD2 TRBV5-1 ASSLGFVAGGTDTQY
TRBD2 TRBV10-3 ATRPAGDADTGELF
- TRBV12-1 ASSFAPDYSYEQY
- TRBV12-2 ASRLAKRAVQDTQY
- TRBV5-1 ASSLRGKLYNEQF
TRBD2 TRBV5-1 ASRGRANTGELF
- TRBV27 ASSYGSTSYNEQF
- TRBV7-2 ASSLGTGDTYEQY
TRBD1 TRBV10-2 ASSDLNRGGRLEQY
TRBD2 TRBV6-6 ASIQSGRAGNEQF
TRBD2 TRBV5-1 ASSLGTSGSSYEQY
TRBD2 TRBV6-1 ASNYPGGTQY
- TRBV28 ASSLVGMRPYEQY
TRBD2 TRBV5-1 ASRSGGSGANVLT
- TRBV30 AWRRQGASPLH
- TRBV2 ASGQGELSNYGYT
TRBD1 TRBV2 ASRSGQGYGYT
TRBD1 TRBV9 ASSATGEETQY
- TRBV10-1 ASSEGTVREAF
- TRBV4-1 ASSRRTRNNEKLF
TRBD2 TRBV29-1 SVDGTSGRGDTQY
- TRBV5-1 ASSEVGTEAF
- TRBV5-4 ASSHPTGNTEAF
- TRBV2 ASSGAIGTRVEKLF
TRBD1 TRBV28 ASSRFTLGQGGSNEQF
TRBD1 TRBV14 ASSLSEGAIGSYGYT
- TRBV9 ASTERAWGELF
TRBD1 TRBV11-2 ASSLRGQGHPGANVLT
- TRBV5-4 ASSFGGGFDTQY
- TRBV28 ASSRRGGATNEKLF
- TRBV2 ASSEAGGGTKNIQY
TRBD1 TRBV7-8 ASSDRGQGNEKLF
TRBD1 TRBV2 ASSTDRDEQF